Below are 23 T cell receptor beta chains sequenced from a single sample in a study of patients and donors after allogeneic stem cell transplantation. Each CDR3 protein gets one entry after TCRdb re-called the RT-PCR reads with MiXCR. The sample records fewer than 75,000 distinct CDR3 sequences, 26% being singletons. Material: blood, either unsorted or a sorted T cell fraction (not recorded which). The receptors derive from a human donor who was either an allogeneic HSCT recipient or a stem cell or donor lymphocyte infusion donor (not recorded which). It is not recorded whose cells these are; they may come from a transplant donor.

The rearrangement joins TRBV6-5 to TRBJ2-1, with TRBD2 matching over 10 bases. The V gene's germline CDR1 is MNHEY and CDR2 SVGAGI. V was clipped by 0 bases and J by 8 bases; unmatched bases: 4. The CDR3 contains 15 residues. The CDR3 spells CASSYSVAGGHEQFF. The CDR3 DNA follows: TGTGCCAGCAGTTACTCGGTAGCGGGGGGCCATGAGCAGTTCTTC.

The chain uses TRBV5-1 and TRBJ1-1; no definite D call. The V gene lost 2 bases and the J gene lost 0 bases, with 8 bases spanning the gap. The CDR3 totals 14 residues. In germline, CDR1 is SGHRS, CDR2 YFSETQ. The CDR3 spells CASSLQRLNTEAFF. The CDR3, as DNA: TGCGCCAGCAGCTTACAGAGATTGAACACTGAAGCTTTCTTT.

The gene calls are TRBV20-1 and TRBJ1-2; D is undetermined. The V end lost 8 bases, the J end lost 2 bases, and 12 bases lay between the germline ends. The germline CDR1 and CDR2 sequences are DFQATT and SNEGSKA (reference sequence). This CDR3 has 12 residues. The CDR3 DNA is TGCAGTCATTTGTCGGGAAACTATGGCTACACCTTC. Translation: CSHLSGNYGYTF.

This clonotype was observed a few times. Here the CDR3 DNA reads TGTGCCAGCAGTTTAACCGGGAGGAACACTGAAGCTTTCTTT. Translation: CASSLTGRNTEAFF. This chain links TRBV12-3 or TRBV12-4 with TRBJ1-1; D gene unclear. Trimming pared 2 bases from V and 1 base from J, leaving 8 bases between. This CDR3 has 14 amino acids.

The gene calls are TRBV29-1 and TRBJ2-4; tentative D call: TRBD2 (5 bases). CDR1 SQVTM and CDR2 ANQGSEA come from the germline V gene. The V gene lost 6 bases and the J gene lost 2 bases, with 11 bases spanning the gap. This CDR3 contains 13 residues. The CDR3 here is CSVREGSKNIQYF. CDR3 in DNA: TGCAGCGTCCGCGAGGGCTCCAAAAACATTCAGTACTTC.

V is TRBV10-3 and J is TRBJ2-7; D is perhaps TRBD2 (6 bases). V was shortened by 4 bases and J by 4 bases, with 8 bases between the two germline ends. CDR1 and CDR2 from the germline V gene are ENHRY and SYGVKD. The CDR3 is 12 residues long. The DNA for the CDR3 is TGTGCCATCAGTGGGACTAAGTACGAGCAGTACTTC. Translation: CAISGTKYEQYF.

V usage is TRBV7-9 and J usage is TRBJ2-3; the D call may be TRBD1 or TRBD2 (6 bases each). CDR1 and CDR2 from the germline V gene are SEHNR and FQNEAQ (reference sequence). This CDR3 has 17 amino acids. V was cut by 3 bases and J by 2 bases, with 18 bases left in between. The CDR3 nucleotides are TGTGCCAGCAGCTTCCCCGGGGGCAGGCACCACACAGATACGCAGTATTTT. Translation: CASSFPGGRHHTDTQYF.

This chain links TRBV12-3 or TRBV12-4 with TRBJ2-1; 13 bases match TRBD2. The CDR3 spans 15 residues. V shed 7 bases, J shed 4 bases, and the junction held 4 bases outside the gene matches. The CDR3, as DNA: TGTGCCAGCAATGAGGGACTAGCGGGGTACAATGAGCAGTTCTTC. This gives the protein CASNEGLAGYNEQFF.

Many counts were recorded for this clonotype. This chain joins TRBV20-1 and TRBJ1-2; D is undetermined. The CDR3 contains 14 residues. Germline V gene data show CDR1 as DFQATT and CDR2 as SNEGSKA (reference sequence). V lost 6 bases and J lost 4, with 18 bases in between. CDR3 nucleotides: TGCAGTGCAGACCCCCGGCGCGGTTCCTATGGCTACACCTTC. Encoded protein: CSADPRRGSYGYTF.

The V call is TRBV5-1, the J call TRBJ1-2; weak D call: TRBD1 (5 bases). The CDR3 contains 18 residues. V lost 0 bases and J 8 bases, leaving 26 bases between the germline ends. CDR1 SGHRS and CDR2 YFSETQ come from the germline V gene. For the CDR3, the DNA is TGCGCCAGCAGCTTGGCCGGATTGTACAGGCGGAAGTCTGGGGGCTACACCTTC. Its translation is CASSLAGLYRRKSGGYTF.

This clonotype came up a few times. The chain recombines TRBV24-1 with TRBJ1-1; TRBD1 might be the D (5 bases). The CDR3 is 12 residues long. CDR1 is KGHDR, CDR2 SFDVKD, per germline. V was cut by 2 bases and J by 7 bases, with 7 bases left in between. The CDR3 loop is CATSDSTGEAFF. The CDR3, as DNA: TGTGCCACCAGTGATTCCACAGGTGAAGCTTTCTTT.

The V gene is TRBV5-5, the J gene TRBJ1-6, with 7 bases aligning to TRBD1. This CDR3 contains 16 residues. Trimming removed 4 bases from V and 3 bases from J; junction bases left unmatched: 7. CDR1 is SGHKS and CDR2 is YYEKEE in the germline V gene (reference sequence). The CDR3 bases are TGTGCCAGCAGCCAAGACAGGGCTTTCTATAATTCACCCCTCCACTTT. Amino acids: CASSQDRAFYNSPLHF.

The rearrangement joins TRBV4-2 to TRBJ1-1, with D hard to call. Germline lookup yields CDR1 LGHNA and CDR2 YNFKEQ. This CDR3 has 11 amino acids. Trimming pared 8 bases from V and 7 bases from J, leaving 11 bases between. The CDR3: CASWAEGEAFF. CDR3 sequence (DNA): TGTGCCAGCTGGGCAGAGGGTGAAGCTTTCTTT.

This clonotype showed up just a few times. The chain recombines TRBV29-1 with TRBJ2-3; D uncertain. Germline CDR1 reads SQVTM; CDR2 reads ANQGSEA. V was trimmed by 2 bases and J by 2 bases, leaving 5 bases between them. This CDR3 contains 12 residues. CDR3 residues: CSVELITDTQYF. The DNA for the CDR3 is TGCAGCGTTGAACTGATCACAGATACGCAGTATTTT.

In its sample, this clonotype was seen a few times. The chain links TRBV5-1 to TRBJ2-5; 8 nucleotides align to TRBD2. The CDR3 covers 15 residues. J gave up 3 bases and V 3 bases, and 7 bases lay outside the gene matches. Germline lookup yields CDR1 SGHRS and CDR2 YFSETQ. DNA of the CDR3: TGCGCCAGCAGCTCTTACGGGACTAGAGAAGAGACCCAGTACTTC. Residues: CASSSYGTREETQYF.

This clonotype showed up many times. The rearrangement joins TRBV7-8 to TRBJ1-5; D not certain. Trimming stripped 1 base from V and 4 bases from J, with 11 bases between. From germline, CDR1 is SGHVS and CDR2 FQNEAQ. This CDR3 comprises 15 residues. The CDR3 DNA follows: TGTGCCAGCAGCTTAGGCCCGTTTTGGAATCAGCCCCAGCATTTT. Translating gives CASSLGPFWNQPQHF.

The rearrangement links TRBV20-1 to TRBJ2-3, with D possibly TRBD2 on 6 matching bases. Germline lookup yields CDR1 DFQATT and CDR2 SNEGSKA (reference sequence). The CDR3 loop spans 15 amino acids. The CDR3 loop is CSASVLASSTDTQYF. In nucleotides, the CDR3 is TGCAGCGCCTCGGTACTAGCATCGAGCACAGATACGCAGTATTTT.

This clonotype was observed a handful of times. The rearrangement joins TRBV9 to TRBJ2-7; D may correspond to TRBD1 or TRBD2 (5 bases each). The CDR3 has 15 amino acids. V lost 3 bases, J lost 2 bases, and 15 bases lay in between. The germline CDR1 and CDR2 sequences are SGDLS and YYNGEE. The CDR3 coding sequence is TGTGCCAGCAGCGCCGGGACCCAGAGCCCCTACGAGCAGTACTTC. The encoded protein is CASSAGTQSPYEQYF.

The chain couples TRBV6-2 or TRBV6-3 to TRBJ2-1; tentatively, D is TRBD2 (5 bases). Looked up from germline, CDR1 is MNHEY and CDR2 is SVGEGT. V was clipped by 9 bases and J by 10 bases, with 22 bases between them. The CDR3 loop spans 14 amino acids. The CDR3 DNA reads TGTGCCAGAAGTCCCCCCCCCATCTTAGCGGAGCAGTTCTTC. Amino acid sequence: CARSPPPILAEQFF.

The sample holds a few counts of this clonotype. V gene TRBV19 combines with J gene TRBJ2-7, with 7 bases matching TRBD1. The CDR3 has 15 amino acids. Germline V CDR1 and CDR2: LNHDA, SQIVND (reference sequence). J lost 2 bases, V lost 3 bases, and 7 bases had no gene match. CDR3 in amino acids: CASSIGDSETYEQYF. CDR3 nucleotides: TGTGCCAGTAGTATCGGGGACAGCGAGACCTACGAGCAGTACTTC.

This chain links TRBV11-1 with TRBJ2-1, with 10 bases that match TRBD1. From germline, CDR1 is SGHAT and CDR2 FQDESV (reference sequence). There are 16 residues in the CDR3. With V trimmed by 5 bases and J by 8 bases, 12 bases remained unmatched. This CDR3 is CASSRFSGQGTDEQFF. The DNA for the CDR3 is TGTGCCAGCAGCCGATTCTCGGGACAGGGGACCGATGAGCAGTTCTTC.

The J gene is TRBJ1-1, the V gene TRBV7-8; D remains ambiguous. V lost 1 base and J lost 1, with 10 bases in between. This CDR3 is 15 amino acids long. Germline V lookup: CDR1 SGHVS, CDR2 FQNEAQ. CDR3 region: CASSLVGVPNTEAFF. The CDR3 region has the DNA TGTGCCAGCAGCTTAGTCGGGGTCCCGAACACTGAAGCTTTCTTT.

This chain connects TRBV6-2 or TRBV6-3 to TRBJ2-1; D unclear. Trimming cost V 0 bases and J 6 bases, with 9 bases left between them. Per germline, CDR1 MNHEY and CDR2 SVGEGT. The CDR3 runs to 14 residues. This chain's CDR3 is CASSYSMVLNEQFF. The CDR3 DNA follows: TGTGCCAGCAGTTACTCGATGGTGCTCAATGAGCAGTTCTTC.